This T cell receptor beta chain originates from a study of tissue T cells after allogeneic stem cell transplantation. Non-transplant comparator patients with other cancers had at least five gastrointestinal samples and no known gastrointestinal disease. GI sites, liver, skin and spleen were taken after median 9.75 post-mortem hours. Libraries were prepared by immunoSEQ multiplex PCR; TCRdb keeps only in-frame clonotypes and omits some of them. The sample contains more than 9,000 clones, 70% to 80% of which appear only once. Per germline, CDR1 SEHNR and CDR2 FQNEAQ (reference sequence). The CDR3 consists of 11 residues. With 1 base removed from V and 15 bases from J, the gap between germline ends came to 10 bases.

The sample consisted of tissue from the right colon, taken at autopsy. The sequence derives from a woman between 18 and 55 years old with breast cancer. The chain couples TRBV7-9 to TRBJ2-1, with D perhaps TRBD2 (6 bases). The CDR3 bases are TGTGCCAGCAGCTTAGGGGGAGCGGGGTTCTTC. This gives the protein CASSLGGAGFF.